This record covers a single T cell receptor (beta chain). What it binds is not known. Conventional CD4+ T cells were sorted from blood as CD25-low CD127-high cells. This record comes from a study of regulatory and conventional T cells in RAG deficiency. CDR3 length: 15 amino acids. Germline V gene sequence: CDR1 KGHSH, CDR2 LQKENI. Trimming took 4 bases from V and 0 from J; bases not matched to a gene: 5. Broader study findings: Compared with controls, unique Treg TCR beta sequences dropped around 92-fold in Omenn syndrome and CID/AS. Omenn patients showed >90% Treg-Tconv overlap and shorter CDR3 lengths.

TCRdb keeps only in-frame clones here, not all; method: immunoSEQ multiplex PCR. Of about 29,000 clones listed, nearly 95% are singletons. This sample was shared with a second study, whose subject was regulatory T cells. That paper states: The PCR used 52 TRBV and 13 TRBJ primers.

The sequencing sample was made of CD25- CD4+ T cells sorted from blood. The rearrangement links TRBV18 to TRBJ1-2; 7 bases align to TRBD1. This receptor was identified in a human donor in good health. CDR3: CASSRTGATNYGYTF. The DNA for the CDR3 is TGTGCCAGCTCACGAACAGGGGCTACTAACTATGGCTACACCTTC.